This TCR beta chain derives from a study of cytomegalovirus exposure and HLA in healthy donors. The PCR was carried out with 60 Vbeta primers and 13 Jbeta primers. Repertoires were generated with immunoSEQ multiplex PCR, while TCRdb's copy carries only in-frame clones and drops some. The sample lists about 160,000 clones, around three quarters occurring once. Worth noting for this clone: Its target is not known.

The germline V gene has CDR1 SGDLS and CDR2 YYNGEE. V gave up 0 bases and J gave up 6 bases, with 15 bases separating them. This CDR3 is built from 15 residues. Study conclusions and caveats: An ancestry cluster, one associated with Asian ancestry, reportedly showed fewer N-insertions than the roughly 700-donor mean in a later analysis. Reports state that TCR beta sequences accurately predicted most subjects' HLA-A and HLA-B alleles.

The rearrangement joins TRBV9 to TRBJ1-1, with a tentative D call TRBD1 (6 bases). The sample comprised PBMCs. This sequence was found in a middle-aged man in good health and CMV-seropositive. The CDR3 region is CASSVGGGGFSEAFF. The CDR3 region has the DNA TGTGCCAGCAGCGTAGGGGGAGGGGGTTTCTCTGAAGCTTTCTTT. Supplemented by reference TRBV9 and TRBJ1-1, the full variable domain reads DSGVTQTPKHLITATGQRVTLRCSPRSGDLSVYWYQQSLDQGLQFLIQYYNGEERAKGNILERFSAQQFPDLHSELNLSSLELGDSALYFCASSVGGGGFSEAFFGQGTRLTVV.